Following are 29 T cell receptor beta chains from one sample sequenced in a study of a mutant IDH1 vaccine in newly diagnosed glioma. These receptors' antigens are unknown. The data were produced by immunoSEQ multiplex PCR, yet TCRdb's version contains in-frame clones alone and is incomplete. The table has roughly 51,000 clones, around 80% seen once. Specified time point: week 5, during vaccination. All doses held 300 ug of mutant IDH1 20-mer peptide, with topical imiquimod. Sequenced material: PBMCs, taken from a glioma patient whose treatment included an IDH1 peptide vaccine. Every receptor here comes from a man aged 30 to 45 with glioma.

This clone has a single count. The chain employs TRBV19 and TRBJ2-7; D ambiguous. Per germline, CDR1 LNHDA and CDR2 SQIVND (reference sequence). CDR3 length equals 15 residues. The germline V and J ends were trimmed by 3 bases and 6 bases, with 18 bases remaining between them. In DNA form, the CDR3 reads TGTGCCAGTAGTATGGAGACACCTACCTCGGGCGAGCAGTACTTC. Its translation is CASSMETPTSGEQYF.

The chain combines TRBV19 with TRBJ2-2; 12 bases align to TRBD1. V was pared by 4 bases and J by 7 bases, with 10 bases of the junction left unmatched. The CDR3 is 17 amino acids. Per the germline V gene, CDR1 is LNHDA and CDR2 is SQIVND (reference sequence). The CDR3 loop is CASSTPGQGAKFGELFF. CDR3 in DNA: TGTGCCAGTAGTACGCCGGGACAGGGGGCGAAGTTCGGGGAGCTGTTTTTT.

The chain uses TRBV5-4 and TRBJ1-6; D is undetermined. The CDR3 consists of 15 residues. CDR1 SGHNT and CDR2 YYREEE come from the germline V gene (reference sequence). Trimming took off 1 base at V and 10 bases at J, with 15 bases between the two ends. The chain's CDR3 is CASSLISPVTSPLHF. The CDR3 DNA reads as TGTGCCAGCAGCTTGATCTCGCCAGTTACCTCACCCCTCCACTTT.

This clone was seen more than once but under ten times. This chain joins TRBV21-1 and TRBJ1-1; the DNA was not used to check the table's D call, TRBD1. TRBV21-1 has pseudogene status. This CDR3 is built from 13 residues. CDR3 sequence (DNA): TGTGCCAGCAGCCCCCAGGACAGAATTGAAGCTTTCTTT. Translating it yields CASSPQDRIEAFF.

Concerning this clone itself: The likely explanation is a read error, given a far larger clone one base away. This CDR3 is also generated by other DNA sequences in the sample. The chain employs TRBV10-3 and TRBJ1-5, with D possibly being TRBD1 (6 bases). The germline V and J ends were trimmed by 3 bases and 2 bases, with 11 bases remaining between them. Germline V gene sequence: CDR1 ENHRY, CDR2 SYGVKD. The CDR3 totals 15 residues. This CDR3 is CAISESAGGNQPQHF. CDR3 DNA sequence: TGTGCCATCAGTGAATCGGCAGGGGGCAATCAGCCCCAGCATTTT.

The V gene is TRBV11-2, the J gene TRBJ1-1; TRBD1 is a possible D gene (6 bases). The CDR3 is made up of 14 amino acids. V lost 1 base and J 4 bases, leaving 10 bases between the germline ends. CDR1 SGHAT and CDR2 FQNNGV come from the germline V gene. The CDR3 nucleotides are TGTGCCAGCAGCTTAGGGGGGGCGAGCACTGAAGCTTTCTTT. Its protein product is CASSLGGASTEAFF.

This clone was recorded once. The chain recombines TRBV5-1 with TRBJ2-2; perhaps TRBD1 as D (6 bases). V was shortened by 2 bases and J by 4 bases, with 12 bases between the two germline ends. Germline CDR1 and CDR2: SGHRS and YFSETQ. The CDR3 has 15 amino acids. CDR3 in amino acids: CASSLKGERTGELFF. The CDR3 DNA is TGCGCCAGCAGCTTAAAGGGGGAGCGCACCGGGGAGCTGTTTTTT.

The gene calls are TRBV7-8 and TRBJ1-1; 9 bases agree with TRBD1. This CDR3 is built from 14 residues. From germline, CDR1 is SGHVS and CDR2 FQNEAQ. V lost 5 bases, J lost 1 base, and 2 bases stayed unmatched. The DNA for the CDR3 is TGTGCCAGCAGCGTGGACAGGGGGAACACTGAAGCTTTCTTT. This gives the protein CASSVDRGNTEAFF.

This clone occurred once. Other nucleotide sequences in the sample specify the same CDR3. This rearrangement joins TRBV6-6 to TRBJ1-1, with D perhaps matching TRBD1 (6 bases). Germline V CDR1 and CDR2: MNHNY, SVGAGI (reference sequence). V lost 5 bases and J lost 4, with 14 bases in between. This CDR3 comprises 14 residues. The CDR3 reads CASSKQGWSTEAFF. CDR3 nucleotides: TGTGCCAGCAGTAAACAGGGTTGGAGCACTGAAGCTTTCTTT.

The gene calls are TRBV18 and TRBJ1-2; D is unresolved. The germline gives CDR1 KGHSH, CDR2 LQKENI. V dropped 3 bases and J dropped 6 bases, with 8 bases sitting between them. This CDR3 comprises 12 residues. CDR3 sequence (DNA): TGTGCCAGCTCACCGGGCAACGATGGCTACACCTTC. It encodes CASSPGNDGYTF.

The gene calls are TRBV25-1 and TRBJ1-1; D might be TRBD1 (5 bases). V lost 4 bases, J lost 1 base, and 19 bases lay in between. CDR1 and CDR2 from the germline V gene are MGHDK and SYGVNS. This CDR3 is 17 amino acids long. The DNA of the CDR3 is TGTGCCAGCAGTGGCCAGGGAGGCATAGGGTGGAACACTGAAGCTTTCTTT. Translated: CASSGQGGIGWNTEAFF. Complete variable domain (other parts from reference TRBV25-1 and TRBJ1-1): EADIYQTPRYLVIGTGKKITLECSQTMGHDKMYWYQQDPGMELHLIHYSYGVNSTEKGDLSSESTVSRIRTEHFPLTLESARPSHTSQYLCASSGQGGIGWNTEAFFGQGTRLTVV.

CDR3 nucleotide sequence: TGTGCCAGTAGTCCAGGGAAACTCAAAAACATTCAGTACTTC. Residues: CASSPGKLKNIQYF. V is TRBV19 and J is TRBJ2-4, with D tentatively TRBD1 (5 bases). This CDR3 has 14 amino acids. Germline CDR1 LNHDA, CDR2 SQIVND (reference sequence). Trimming pared 5 bases from V and 3 bases from J, leaving 11 bases between. Supplemented by reference TRBV19 and TRBJ2-4, the full variable domain reads DGGITQSPKYLFRKEGQNVTLSCEQNLNHDAMYWYRQDPGQGLRLIYYSQIVNDFQKGDIAEGYSVSREKKESFPLTVTSAQKNPTAFYLCASSPGKLKNIQYFGAGTRLSVL.

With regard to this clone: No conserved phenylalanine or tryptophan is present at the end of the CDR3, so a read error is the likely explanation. The DNA of the CDR3 is TGTGCCAGCAGTCCCCAAGGACAGTCGTATAATTCACCCCTCCACCTT. It yields the protein CASSPQGQSYNSPLHL. This chain uses TRBV2 with TRBJ1-6, with D perhaps TRBD1 (6 bases). Germline V gene sequence: CDR1 SNHLY, CDR2 FYNNEI. Trimming cost V 5 bases and J 4 bases, with 15 bases left between them. The CDR3 extends over 16 amino acids.

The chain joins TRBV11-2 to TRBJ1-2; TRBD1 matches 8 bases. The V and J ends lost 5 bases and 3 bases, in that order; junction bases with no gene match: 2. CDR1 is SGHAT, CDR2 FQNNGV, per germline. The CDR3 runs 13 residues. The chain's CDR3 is CASSPDRDYGYTF. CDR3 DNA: TGTGCCAGCAGCCCGGACAGGGACTATGGCTACACCTTC.

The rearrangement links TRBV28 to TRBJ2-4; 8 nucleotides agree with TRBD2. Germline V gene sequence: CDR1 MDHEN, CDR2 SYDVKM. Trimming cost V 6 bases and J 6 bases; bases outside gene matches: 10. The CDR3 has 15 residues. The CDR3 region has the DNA TGTGCCAGCAGCCAATTGAGAACTAGCGGAAACATTCAGTACTTC. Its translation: CASSQLRTSGNIQYF. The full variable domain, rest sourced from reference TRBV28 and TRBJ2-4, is DVKVTQSSRYLVKRTGEKVFLECVQDMDHENMFWYRQDPGLGLRLIYFSYDVKMKEKGDIPEGYSVSREKKERFSLILESASTNQTSMYLCASSQLRTSGNIQYFGAGTRLSVL.

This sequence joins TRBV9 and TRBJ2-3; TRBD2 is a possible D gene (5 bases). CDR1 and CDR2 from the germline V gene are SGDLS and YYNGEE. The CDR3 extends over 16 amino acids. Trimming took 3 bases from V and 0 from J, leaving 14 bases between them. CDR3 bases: TGTGCCAGCAGCGAGACACTAGATGTGAGCACAGATACGCAGTATTTT. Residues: CASSETLDVSTDTQYF.

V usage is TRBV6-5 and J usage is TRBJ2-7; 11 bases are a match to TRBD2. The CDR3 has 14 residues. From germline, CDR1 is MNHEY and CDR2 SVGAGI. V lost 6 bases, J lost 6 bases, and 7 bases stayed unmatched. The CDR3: CASRTTGTSGEQYF. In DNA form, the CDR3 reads TGTGCCAGCAGAACTACCGGGACTAGCGGCGAGCAGTACTTC.

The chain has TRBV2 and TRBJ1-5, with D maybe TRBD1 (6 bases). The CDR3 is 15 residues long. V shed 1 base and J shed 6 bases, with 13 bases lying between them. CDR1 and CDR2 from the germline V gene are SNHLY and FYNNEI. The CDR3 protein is CASSEGQGSSQPQHF. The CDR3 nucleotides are TGTGCCAGCAGTGAAGGCCAGGGGAGTAGTCAGCCCCAGCATTTT.

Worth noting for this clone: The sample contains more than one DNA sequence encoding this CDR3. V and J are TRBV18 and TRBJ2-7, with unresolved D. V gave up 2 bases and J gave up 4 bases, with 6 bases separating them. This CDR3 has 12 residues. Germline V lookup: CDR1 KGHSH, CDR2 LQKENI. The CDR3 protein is CASSPGDYEQYF. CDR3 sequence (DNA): TGTGCCAGCTCACCAGGGGATTACGAGCAGTACTTC.

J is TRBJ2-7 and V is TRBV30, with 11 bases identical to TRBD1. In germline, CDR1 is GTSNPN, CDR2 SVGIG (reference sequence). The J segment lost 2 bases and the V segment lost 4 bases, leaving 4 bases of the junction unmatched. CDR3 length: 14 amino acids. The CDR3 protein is CAWTPGQGAYEQYF. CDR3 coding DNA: TGTGCCTGGACCCCGGGACAGGGGGCCTACGAGCAGTACTTC.

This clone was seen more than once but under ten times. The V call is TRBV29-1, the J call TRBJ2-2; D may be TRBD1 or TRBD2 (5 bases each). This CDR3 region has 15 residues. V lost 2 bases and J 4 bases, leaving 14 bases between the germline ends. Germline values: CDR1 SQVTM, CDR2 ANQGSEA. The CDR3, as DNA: TGCAGCGTTGAACTGGCTGGGGGACCCACCGGGGAGCTGTTTTTT. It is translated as CSVELAGGPTGELFF.

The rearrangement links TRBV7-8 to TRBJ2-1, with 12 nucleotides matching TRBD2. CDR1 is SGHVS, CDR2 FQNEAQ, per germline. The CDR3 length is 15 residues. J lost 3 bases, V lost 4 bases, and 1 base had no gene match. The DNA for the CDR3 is TGTGCCAGCAGCTCGACTAGCGGGGGCTACAATGAGCAGTTCTTC. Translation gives CASSSTSGGYNEQFF.

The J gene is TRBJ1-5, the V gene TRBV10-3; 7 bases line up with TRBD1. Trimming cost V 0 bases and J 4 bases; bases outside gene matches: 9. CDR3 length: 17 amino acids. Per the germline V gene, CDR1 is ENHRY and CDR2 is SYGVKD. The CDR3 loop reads CAISESIGGTGNQPQHF. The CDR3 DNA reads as TGTGCCATCAGTGAGTCGATAGGGGGCACTGGGAATCAGCCCCAGCATTTT.

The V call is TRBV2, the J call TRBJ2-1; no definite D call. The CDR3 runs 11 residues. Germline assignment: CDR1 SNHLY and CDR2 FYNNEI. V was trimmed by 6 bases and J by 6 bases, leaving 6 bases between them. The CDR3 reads CASSRANEQFF. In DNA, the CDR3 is TGTGCCAGCAGCCGGGCCAATGAGCAGTTCTTC.

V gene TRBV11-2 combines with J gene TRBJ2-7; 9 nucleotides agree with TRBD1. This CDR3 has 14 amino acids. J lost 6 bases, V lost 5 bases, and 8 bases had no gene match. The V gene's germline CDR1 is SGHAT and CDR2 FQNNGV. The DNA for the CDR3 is TGTGCCAGCAGCGCCGGGACAGGGTCACGCGAGCAGTACTTC. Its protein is CASSAGTGSREQYF.

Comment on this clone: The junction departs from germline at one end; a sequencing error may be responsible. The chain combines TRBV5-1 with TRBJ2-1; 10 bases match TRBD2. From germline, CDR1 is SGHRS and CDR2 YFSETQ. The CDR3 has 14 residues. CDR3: CASSLASGSGEQFF. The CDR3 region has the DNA TGCGCCAGCAGTTTGGCTAGCGGGAGTGGTGAGCAGTTCTTC.

CDR3 sequence: CASSLSPPTGTEQFF. In nucleotides, the CDR3 is TGTGCCAGCAGCCTTAGCCCACCGACTGGGACGGAGCAGTTCTTC. V gene TRBV6-6 combines with J gene TRBJ2-1; possibly TRBD1 or TRBD2 for D (5 bases each). This CDR3 has 15 amino acids. CDR1 and CDR2 (germline): MNHNY, SVGAGI (reference sequence). Trimming removed 6 bases from V and 10 bases from J, with 22 bases in between.

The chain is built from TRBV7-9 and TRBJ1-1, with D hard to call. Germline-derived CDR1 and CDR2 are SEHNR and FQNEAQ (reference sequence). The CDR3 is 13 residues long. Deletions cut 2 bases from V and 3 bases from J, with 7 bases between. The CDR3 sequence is CASSLRVDTEAFF. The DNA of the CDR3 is TGTGCCAGCAGCTTACGGGTAGACACTGAAGCTTTCTTT. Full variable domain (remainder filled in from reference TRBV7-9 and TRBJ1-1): DTGVSQNPRHKITKRGQNVTFRCDPISEHNRLYWYRQTLGQGPEFLTYFQNEAQLEKSRLLSDRFSAERPKGSFSTLEIQRTEQGDSAMYLCASSLRVDTEAFFGQGTRLTVV.

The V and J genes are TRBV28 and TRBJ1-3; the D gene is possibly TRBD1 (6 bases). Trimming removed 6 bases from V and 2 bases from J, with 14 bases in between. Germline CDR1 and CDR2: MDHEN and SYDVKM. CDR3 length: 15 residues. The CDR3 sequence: CASRRGGGTGNTIYF. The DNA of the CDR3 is TGTGCCAGCAGACGAGGGGGGGGAACTGGAAACACCATATATTTT.